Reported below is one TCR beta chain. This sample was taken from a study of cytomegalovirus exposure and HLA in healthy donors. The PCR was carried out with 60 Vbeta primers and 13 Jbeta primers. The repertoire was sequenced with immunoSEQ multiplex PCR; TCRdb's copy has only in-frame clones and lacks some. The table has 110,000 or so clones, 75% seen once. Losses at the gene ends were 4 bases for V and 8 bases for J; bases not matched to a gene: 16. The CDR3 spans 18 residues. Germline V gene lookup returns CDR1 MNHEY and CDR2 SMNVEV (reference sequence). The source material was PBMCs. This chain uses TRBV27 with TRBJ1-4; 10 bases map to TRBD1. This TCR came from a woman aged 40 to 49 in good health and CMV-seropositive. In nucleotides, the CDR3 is TGTGCCAGCAGTTCACAACGACAGGGGGCGAGTTTTCAGGAAAAACTGTTTTTT. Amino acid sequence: CASSSQRQGASFQEKLFF.